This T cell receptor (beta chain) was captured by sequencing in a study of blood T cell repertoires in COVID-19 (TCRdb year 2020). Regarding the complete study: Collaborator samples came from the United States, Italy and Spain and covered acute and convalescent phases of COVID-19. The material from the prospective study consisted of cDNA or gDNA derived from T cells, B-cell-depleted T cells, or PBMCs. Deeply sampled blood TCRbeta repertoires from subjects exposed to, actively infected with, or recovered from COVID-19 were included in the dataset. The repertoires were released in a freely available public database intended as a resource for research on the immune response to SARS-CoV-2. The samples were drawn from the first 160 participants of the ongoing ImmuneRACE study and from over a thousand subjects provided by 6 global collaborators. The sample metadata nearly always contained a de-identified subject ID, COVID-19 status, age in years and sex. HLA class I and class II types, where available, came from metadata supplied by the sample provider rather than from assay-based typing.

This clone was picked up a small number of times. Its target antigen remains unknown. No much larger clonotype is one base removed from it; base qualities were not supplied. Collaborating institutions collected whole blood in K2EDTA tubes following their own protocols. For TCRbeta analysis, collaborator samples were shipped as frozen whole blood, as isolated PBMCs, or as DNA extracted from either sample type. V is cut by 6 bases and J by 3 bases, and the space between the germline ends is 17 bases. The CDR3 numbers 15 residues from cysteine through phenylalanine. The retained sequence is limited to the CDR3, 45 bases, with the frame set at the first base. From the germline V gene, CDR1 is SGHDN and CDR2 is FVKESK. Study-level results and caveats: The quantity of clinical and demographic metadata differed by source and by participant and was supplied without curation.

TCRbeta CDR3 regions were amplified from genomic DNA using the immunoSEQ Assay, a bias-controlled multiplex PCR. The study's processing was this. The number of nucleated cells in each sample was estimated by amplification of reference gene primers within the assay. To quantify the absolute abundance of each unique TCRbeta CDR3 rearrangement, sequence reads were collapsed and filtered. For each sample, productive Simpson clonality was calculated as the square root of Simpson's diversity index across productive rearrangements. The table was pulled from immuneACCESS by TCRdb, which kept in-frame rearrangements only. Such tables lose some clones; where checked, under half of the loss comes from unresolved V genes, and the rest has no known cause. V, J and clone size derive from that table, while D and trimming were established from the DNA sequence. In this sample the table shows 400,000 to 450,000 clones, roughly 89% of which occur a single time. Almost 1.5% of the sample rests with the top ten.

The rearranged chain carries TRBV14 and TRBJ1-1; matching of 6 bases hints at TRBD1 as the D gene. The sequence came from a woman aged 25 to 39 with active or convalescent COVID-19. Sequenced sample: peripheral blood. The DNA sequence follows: TGTGCCAGCAGACAACAGGGAAGATGGGACACTGAAGCTTTCTTT. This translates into CASRQQGRWDTEAFF.